A selection of T cell receptor beta chains follows, all from one sample in a study of T cell repertoires in cytomegalovirus infection. TCRdb called the reads again in MiXCR, with one record for every CDR3 protein. Here the sample spans almost 300,000 distinct CDR3 sequences, around 9.6% being singletons. Material for sequencing was PBMCs. These receptors were collected from a human donor in good health (CMV status not recorded). Some clones in this sample may be carry-over from other donors' samples. Both conserved end residues are part of each CDR3. D genes are given only for firm matches. A clone size is listed for some rows: how often the clone was seen (once, few, many), or a class if it is expanded.

J gene	clone size	V gene	D gene	CDR3 DNA	CDR3 protein
TRBJ2-5	many	TRBV20-1	TRBD2	TGCAGTGCTACAGCGGGGGGCCGGGAGACCCAGTACTTC	CSATAGGRETQYF
TRBJ2-2	many	TRBV2	TRBD2	TGTGCCAGCAGGGGACTAGCGGGGGTCGGGGAGCTGTTTTTT	CASRGLAGVGELFF
TRBJ2-6	many	TRBV28	NA	TGTGCCAGCAGTTCCACGGCCAACGTCCTGACTTTC	CASSSTANVLTF
TRBJ2-5	many	TRBV7-9	NA	TGTGCCAGCAGTCGCCCTGGGGTAGATTTTGAGACCCAGTACTTC	CASSRPGVDFETQYF
TRBJ2-4	many	TRBV20-1	NA	TGCAGTGCTTCACCGGGACAACTAGCCAAAAACATTCAGTACTTC	CSASPGQLAKNIQYF
TRBJ2-1	NA	TRBV12-3/TRBV12-4	NA	TGTGCCAGCGGGGTTCCTAGCTCCTACAATGAGCAGTTCTTC	CASGVPSSYNEQFF
TRBJ1-4	few	TRBV14	NA	TGTGCCAGCAGCCAGAGGGGCGACGGTGAAAAACTGTTTTTT	CASSQRGDGEKLFF
TRBJ1-4	few	TRBV5-1	NA	TGCGCCAGCAGCTTCCTACACCAGGGGGAAAAACTGTTTTTT	CASSFLHQGEKLFF
TRBJ1-2	many	TRBV20-1	NA	TGCAGTGCTAGAAATCGGGACAACTATGGCTACACCTTC	CSARNRDNYGYTF
TRBJ1-1	NA	TRBV11-2	NA	TGTGCCAGCAGCTTACGTCACTCGAACACTGAAGCTTTCTTT	CASSLRHSNTEAFF
TRBJ1-2	many	TRBV7-2	NA	TGTGCCAGCAGCCCCGGAGGTAGAGGGTACTATGGCTACACCTTC	CASSPGGRGYYGYTF
TRBJ2-2	many	TRBV7-8	NA	TGTGCCAGCAGCTCGTACAGGTTCGCGAACACCGGGGAGCTGTTTTTT	CASSSYRFANTGELFF
TRBJ2-6	few	TRBV28	TRBD1	TGTGCCAGCAGTTGGGGACAGGTCTCTGGGGCCAACGTCCTGACTTTC	CASSWGQVSGANVLTF
TRBJ1-1	few	TRBV7-9	NA	TGTGCCAGCAGCTTAGACGCTACTCCTTCCGCTTTCTTT	CASSLDATPSAFF
TRBJ1-3	many	TRBV7-2	NA	TGTGCCAGCAGCTTCGAAGGTTACTCTGGAAACACCATATATTTT	CASSFEGYSGNTIYF
TRBJ2-2	many	TRBV7-9	TRBD1	TGTGCCAGCAGCTTACGTCGGGACAGGGGGATTGCGAACACCGGGGAGCTGTTTTTT	CASSLRRDRGIANTGELFF
TRBJ1-1	many	TRBV20-1	TRBD1	TGCAGTGCTAGAAGGACCGCCCGGGACAGGGGGCCTGGGGACACTGAAGCTTTCTTT	CSARRTARDRGPGDTEAFF
TRBJ1-4	many	TRBV7-9	NA	TGTGCCAGCAGCCCCCTGGGGGAAAAACTGTTTTTT	CASSPLGEKLFF
TRBJ1-2	NA	TRBV10-3	TRBD1	TGTGCCATCACCCCGGGACAGGGAAGGGGCTACACCTTC	CAITPGQGRGYTF
TRBJ1-2	few	TRBV6-6	NA	TGTGCCAGCAGGTGGGCAGGGACGGCTAACTATGGCTACACCTTC	CASRWAGTANYGYTF
TRBJ1-5	many	TRBV6-2/TRBV6-3	TRBD1	TGTGCCAGCAGTTACGATATAGGTTTGGGACAGCGCACCCGAGGGCCCCAGCATTTT	CASSYDIGLGQRTRGPQHF
TRBJ1-2	NA	TRBV29-1	TRBD1	TGCAGCGTGACCGGGACAGGCTTCTATGGCTACACCTTC	CSVTGTGFYGYTF
TRBJ2-1	many	TRBV20-1	NA	TGCAGTGCTAGAGCCCAGGGGGGGGGCCTTCGCGTGGCTGAGCAGTTCTTC	CSARAQGGGLRVAEQFF
TRBJ2-1	many	TRBV6-5	NA	TGTGCCAGCAGTCCGGGGGGACACCTAGCCTACAATGAGCAGTTCTTC	CASSPGGHLAYNEQFF
TRBJ2-3	many	TRBV28	NA	TGTGCCAGCAGTTTAGGCCAGGGGGTAGCGGGGACAGATACGCAGTATTTT	CASSLGQGVAGTDTQYF
TRBJ2-7	NA	TRBV20-1	NA	TGCAGTGCTAGAGATTGGCGGAACGAGCAGTACTTC	CSARDWRNEQYF
TRBJ2-6	few	TRBV10-3	TRBD1	TGTGCCATCAGTGCCGGGACAGGGTCCGGGGCCAACGTCCTGACTTTC	CAISAGTGSGANVLTF
TRBJ1-1	many	TRBV6-6	NA	TGTGCCAGCAGTTACTCGAGGCGGGGTGGAGTACGAACTGAAGCTTTCTTT	CASSYSRRGGVRTEAFF
TRBJ1-1	many	TRBV6-5	NA	TGTGCCAGCAGTTACTCGATATCTAGGGGACGGACCACTGAAGCTTTCTTT	CASSYSISRGRTTEAFF
TRBJ1-3	many	TRBV29-1	NA	TGCAGCGTTGAACTACAGTGGCGCTCTGGAAACACCATATATTTT	CSVELQWRSGNTIYF
TRBJ1-2	NA	TRBV20-1	NA	TGCAGTGCCCTCAGGGACACCTATGGCTACACCTTC	CSALRDTYGYTF
TRBJ2-6	NA	TRBV28	NA	TGTGCCAGCAGTCACGGGGCGGCTGGGGCCAACGTCCTGACTTTC	CASSHGAAGANVLTF
TRBJ2-7	few	TRBV7-9	TRBD1	TGTGCCAGCAGCGCTTGGGACAGGGCAAACGAGCAGTACTTC	CASSAWDRANEQYF
TRBJ2-2	NA	TRBV29-1	NA	TGCAGCGTTGAAGATCTTAGGATGAACACCGGGGAGCTGTTTTTT	CSVEDLRMNTGELFF
TRBJ2-5	many	TRBV7-6	NA	TGTGCCAGCAGCTTAGAAGCCTATAGGTCCGGGGAGACCCAGTACTTC	CASSLEAYRSGETQYF
TRBJ2-1	many	TRBV6-4	TRBD2	TGTGCCAGCAAGAGGGGTGCGGGGGGTTACGATGAGCAGTTCTTC	CASKRGAGGYDEQFF
TRBJ1-5	many	TRBV18	NA	TGTGCCAGCTCACCAAACGGCAATCAGCCCCAGCATTTT	CASSPNGNQPQHF
TRBJ1-3	many	TRBV7-9	TRBD1	TGTGCCAGCAGCCTACAGCCCCGGGACAGCTCTGGAAACACCATATATTTT	CASSLQPRDSSGNTIYF
TRBJ2-7	few	TRBV10-3	NA	TGTGCCTCCGCCCAGGGGGGCATCTACGAGCAGTACTTC	CASAQGGIYEQYF
TRBJ2-4	many	TRBV28	TRBD2	TGTGCCAGTCGTTCCCCCCTGAGGCGGGGGGCCAAAAACATTCAGTACTTC	CASRSPLRRGAKNIQYF
TRBJ1-2	NA	TRBV19	NA	TGTGCCAGTAGTATATCTCCAGACCTCGCCTTC	CASSISPDLAF